This passage covers 25 T cell receptor beta chains from one sample sequenced in a study of T cells in Graves' hyperthyroidism and ophthalmopathy. Authors of the study amplified TCR beta CDR3 regions from RNA transcripts. The HTBI primer set drove a first-round RT-PCR of the TCR CDR3. TCRdb independently ran MiXCR on the multiplex PCR reads; one entry per CDR3 protein. The table records roughly 380,000 distinct CDR3 sequences, approximately 13% of them present only once. Sequences were obtained from blood. These receptors all come from a man younger than 40 with Graves' hyperthyroidism that later progressed to Graves' ophthalmopathy.

The chain is built from TRBV5-1 and TRBJ2-7, with D unresolved. CDR3 length: 12 amino acids. Germline V gene sequence: CDR1 SGHRS, CDR2 YFSETQ. V dropped 2 bases and J dropped 5 bases, with 8 bases sitting between them. CDR3 in DNA: TGCGCCAGCAGCTTCCAAGTCAACGAGCAGTACTTC. Translated: CASSFQVNEQYF. The full variable domain, with the rest looked up from reference TRBV5-1 and TRBJ2-7, is KAGVTQTPRYLIKTRGQQVTLSCSPISGHRSVSWYQQTPGQGLQFLFEYFSETQRNKGNFPGRFSGRQFSNSRSEMNVSTLELGDSALYLCASSFQVNEQYFGPGTRLTVT.

In its sample, this clonotype was seen many times. The rearrangement uses TRBV28 and TRBJ1-5; possible D gene TRBD1, 5 bases. Germline loops: CDR1 MDHEN, CDR2 SYDVKM. CDR3 length: 13 amino acids. The ends were cut back, 4 bases at V and 7 bases at J, with 11 bases in the middle. Here the CDR3 reads CASSYGAGQPQHF. CDR3 in DNA: TGTGCCAGCAGTTACGGGGCCGGACAGCCCCAGCATTTT.

This clonotype was seen repeatedly, ten times or more. V and J are TRBV29-1 and TRBJ2-3, with D possibly TRBD2 on 5 matching bases. Trimming removed 3 bases at V and 0 bases at J, with 13 bases between. This CDR3 comprises 15 residues. Germline V gene sequence: CDR1 SQVTM, CDR2 ANQGSEA. The CDR3 sequence is CSVDPITRSTDTQYF. The CDR3 region has the DNA TGCAGCGTTGACCCTATAACTAGGAGCACAGATACGCAGTATTTT.

The chain's CDR3 is CSTPTSGEDEQFF. In DNA, the CDR3 is TGCAGTACCCCGACTAGCGGGGAGGATGAGCAGTTCTTC. The chain couples TRBV20-1 to TRBJ2-1, with TRBD2 identical over 11 bases. The length of the CDR3 is 13 residues. With V trimmed by 8 bases and J by 8 bases, 8 bases remained unmatched. Germline V gene lookup returns CDR1 DFQATT and CDR2 SNEGSKA (reference sequence).

This clonotype was seen ten or more times. The chain is built from TRBV20-1 and TRBJ2-1; D gene unclear. This CDR3 is 13 amino acids long. With 6 bases removed from V and 0 bases from J, the gap between germline ends came to 9 bases. The germline gives CDR1 DFQATT, CDR2 SNEGSKA (reference sequence). The CDR3 DNA is TGCAGTGCCCGGGCCAGCTCCTACAATGAGCAGTTCTTC. As protein: CSARASSYNEQFF.

This clonotype was recorded at least ten times. The gene calls are TRBV28 and TRBJ1-2; D not resolved. Germline loops: CDR1 MDHEN, CDR2 SYDVKM. Trimming took off 3 bases at V and 6 bases at J, with 8 bases between the two ends. The CDR3 extends over 12 amino acids. In DNA form, the CDR3 reads TGTGCCAGCAGTTTTGCCGGGCATGGCTACACCTTC. This encodes CASSFAGHGYTF.

V usage is TRBV4-1 and J usage is TRBJ2-1, with 11 nucleotides matching TRBD2. The CDR3 is made up of 18 amino acids. V lost 0 bases to trimming and J lost 8 bases; unmatched junction nucleotides: 12. Germline V gene data show CDR1 as MGHRA and CDR2 as YSYEKL. The CDR3 DNA reads as TGCGCCAGCAGCCAAGACACTAGCGGGGGCCCACGATCGGATGAGCAGTTCTTC. Encoded protein: CASSQDTSGGPRSDEQFF.

The chain links TRBV9 to TRBJ2-7, with 8 bases matching TRBD2. Germline CDR1 and CDR2: SGDLS and YYNGEE. The CDR3 extends over 14 amino acids. V lost 0 bases, J lost 6 bases, and 5 bases stayed unmatched. CDR3 nucleotide sequence: TGTGCCAGCAGCGTAGGGGGGACTAGGCCCGAGCAGTACTTC. This sequence encodes CASSVGGTRPEQYF.

This clonotype was counted only a few times. The CDR3 sequence: CASSQSGTGGFEQYF. The DNA for the CDR3 is TGCGCCAGCAGCCAGTCCGGGACAGGGGGTTTCGAGCAGTACTTC. The V gene is TRBV4-1, the J gene TRBJ2-7; TRBD1 matches 11 bases. The CDR3 is made up of 15 amino acids. V lost 3 bases to trimming and J lost 6 bases; unmatched junction nucleotides: 7. CDR1 MGHRA and CDR2 YSYEKL come from the germline V gene.

There are many counts of this clonotype. This chain connects TRBV6-1 to TRBJ1-2; D unclear. V lost 4 bases and J lost 8, with 14 bases in between. The CDR3 runs 13 residues. Germline CDR1 reads MNHNS; CDR2 reads SASEGT. In nucleotides, the CDR3 is TGTGCCAGCAGTGGTCGGCCGGGAGGGGGCTACACCTTC. It is translated as CASSGRPGGGYTF.

This clonotype was detected a few times. The V call is TRBV6-1, the J call TRBJ1-1; the D gene is possibly TRBD1 (6 bases). Germline-derived CDR1 and CDR2 are MNHNS and SASEGT. Between the trimmed V and J ends, which lost 6 bases and 7 bases, there was a span of 15 bases. The CDR3 consists of 13 residues. CDR3 DNA sequence: TGTGCCAGCAGGAGACAGGTCGAGTTTGAAGCTTTCTTT. As protein: CASRRQVEFEAFF.

This clonotype was observed a few times. The CDR3 sequence: CASSLDKNFHYGYTF. In DNA, the CDR3 is TGCGCCAGCAGCTTGGATAAAAACTTCCACTATGGCTACACCTTC. The chain is built from TRBV5-1 and TRBJ1-2; D call uncertain. Germline V gene lookup returns CDR1 SGHRS and CDR2 YFSETQ. CDR3 length: 15 residues. V was clipped by 0 bases and J by 3 bases, with 12 bases between them.

This clonotype was picked up many times. The CDR3 nucleotides read TGTGCCAGCAGGCGGGACAGGGGTAAAACTGAAGCTTTCTTT. Translating gives CASRRDRGKTEAFF. This chain links TRBV27 with TRBJ1-1, with 10 bases fitting TRBD1. This CDR3 has 14 amino acids. Germline loops: CDR1 MNHEY, CDR2 SMNVEV (reference sequence). The ends lost 6 bases at V and 5 bases at J; junction bases unmatched: 6.

The chain couples TRBV6-1 to TRBJ1-2; no reliable D call. The CDR3 has 15 residues. Per the germline V gene, CDR1 is MNHNS and CDR2 is SASEGT. Trimming left V 2 bases short and J 1 base short, with 11 bases between. The CDR3 spells CASSEREIFNYGYTF. As DNA, the CDR3 is TGTGCCAGCAGTGAACGAGAAATTTTTAACTATGGCTACACCTTC.

CDR3 coding DNA: TGCAGCGTTAGGGAGCACAATGAGCAGTTCTTC. Residues: CSVREHNEQFF. The genes are TRBV29-1 and TRBJ2-1; TRBD2 might be the D (5 bases). This CDR3 is built from 11 residues. The V end lost 5 bases, the J end lost 5 bases, and 7 bases lay between the germline ends. Germline loops: CDR1 SQVTM, CDR2 ANQGSEA.

This clonotype came up many times. V gene TRBV6-1 combines with J gene TRBJ1-2; no definite D call. The CDR3 has 12 amino acids. V lost 4 bases to trimming and J lost 4 bases, with 7 bases between them. CDR1 is MNHNS and CDR2 is SASEGT in the germline V gene. The CDR3 loop is CASSGTSYGYTF. DNA of the CDR3: TGTGCCAGCAGTGGTACAAGCTATGGCTACACCTTC.

This clonotype came up a few times. The rearrangement joins TRBV6-1 to TRBJ1-4, with D tentatively TRBD1 (6 bases). The CDR3 sequence is 14 residues long. The germline CDR1 and CDR2 sequences are MNHNS and SASEGT. V lost 3 bases to trimming and J lost 5 bases, with 10 bases between them. CDR3 region: CASSEPGVNEKLFF. Written as DNA, the CDR3 is TGTGCCAGCAGTGAGCCAGGGGTAAATGAAAAACTGTTTTTT.

This chain joins TRBV24-1 and TRBJ2-1; the match to TRBD2 covers 11 bases. J gave up 7 bases and V 3 bases, and 7 bases lay outside the gene matches. This CDR3 contains 16 residues. Germline V gene data show CDR1 as KGHDR and CDR2 as SFDVKD. CDR3 bases: TGTGCCACCAGTGATCGTAGCGGGGGGGCCTTTAATGAGCAGTTCTTC. Amino acids: CATSDRSGGAFNEQFF.

V gene TRBV12-3 or TRBV12-4 combines with J gene TRBJ2-2, with D possibly being TRBD2 (5 bases). There are 14 residues in the CDR3. V lost 5 bases and J lost 6, with 13 bases in between. The CDR3 sequence is CASSRGSSAGELFF. CDR3 bases: TGTGCCAGCAGTCGGGGTTCGTCCGCCGGGGAGCTGTTTTTT.

This clonotype was detected ten times or more. The chain employs TRBV10-3 and TRBJ1-5; D not certain. Germline V gene sequence: CDR1 ENHRY, CDR2 SYGVKD. Between the trimmed V and J ends, which lost 0 bases and 9 bases, there was a span of 9 bases. There are 13 residues in the CDR3. CDR3 residues: CAISESGGTPQHF. The CDR3 coding sequence is TGTGCCATCAGTGAGTCCGGCGGAACGCCCCAGCATTTT.

The chain combines TRBV7-9 with TRBJ2-1; 11 nucleotides line up with TRBD2. The CDR3 is 20 amino acids. Trimming cost V 3 bases and J 8 bases; bases outside gene matches: 21. Germline V gene sequence: CDR1 SEHNR, CDR2 FQNEAQ (reference sequence). CDR3 DNA sequence: TGTGCCAGCAGCTTGACTCAGCAGCTTTTACTAGCGGGAGCCCTACATGAGCAGTTCTTC. Protein: CASSLTQQLLLAGALHEQFF.

The rearrangement links TRBV20-1 to TRBJ2-1; TRBD2 matches at 10 bases. With V trimmed by 2 bases and J by 0 bases, 4 bases remained unmatched. The CDR3 spans 16 residues. Per germline, CDR1 DFQATT and CDR2 SNEGSKA (reference sequence). CDR3 in DNA: TGCAGTGCTAGACACGGACTAGCGGACTCCTACAATGAGCAGTTCTTC. This codes for CSARHGLADSYNEQFF.

A few counts support this clonotype. CDR3 protein: CSAQQGTRKANQPQHF. CDR3 sequence (DNA): TGCAGTGCCCAACAGGGTACTCGGAAGGCAAATCAGCCCCAGCATTTT. The rearrangement uses TRBV20-1 and TRBJ1-5, with D possibly TRBD1 on 6 matching bases. The V and J ends lost 6 bases and 4 bases respectively, with 22 bases between them. Germline loops: CDR1 DFQATT, CDR2 SNEGSKA (reference sequence). This CDR3 is 16 amino acids long.

This clonotype has ten or more counts. CDR3 bases: TGCGCCAGCAGCTTCTTCGGAGGTGACACTGAAGCTTTCTTT. Its protein product is CASSFFGGDTEAFF. J is TRBJ1-1 and V is TRBV5-1; D uncertain. Trimming shortened V by 2 bases and J by 3 bases, and 11 bases separated the two germline ends. Germline CDR1 and CDR2: SGHRS and YFSETQ. This CDR3 spans 14 amino acids.

This clonotype was recorded many times. The chain is built from TRBV7-2 and TRBJ1-2; possible D gene TRBD1, 6 bases. Germline V gene sequence: CDR1 SGHTA, CDR2 FQGNSA. The CDR3 is 14 residues long. The V end lost 1 base, the J end lost 3 bases, and 9 bases lay between the germline ends. CDR3 in DNA: TGTGCCAGCAGCTTAGGGCCAGGGGACTATGGCTACACCTTC. Protein: CASSLGPGDYGYTF.